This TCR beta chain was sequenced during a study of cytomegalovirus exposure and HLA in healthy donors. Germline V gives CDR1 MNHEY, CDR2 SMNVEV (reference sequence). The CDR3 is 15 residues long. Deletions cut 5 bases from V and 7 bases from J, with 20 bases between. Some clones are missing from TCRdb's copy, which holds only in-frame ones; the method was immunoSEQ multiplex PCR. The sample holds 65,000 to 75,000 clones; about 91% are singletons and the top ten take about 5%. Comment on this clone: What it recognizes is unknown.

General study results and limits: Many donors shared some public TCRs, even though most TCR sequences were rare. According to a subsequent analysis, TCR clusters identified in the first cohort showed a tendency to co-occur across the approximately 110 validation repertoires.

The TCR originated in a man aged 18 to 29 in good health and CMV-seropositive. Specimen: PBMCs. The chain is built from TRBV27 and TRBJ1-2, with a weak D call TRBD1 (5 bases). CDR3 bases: TGTGCCAGCAGTGACCGGGACTCCTACACACTTGGCTACACCTTC. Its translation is CASSDRDSYTLGYTF.